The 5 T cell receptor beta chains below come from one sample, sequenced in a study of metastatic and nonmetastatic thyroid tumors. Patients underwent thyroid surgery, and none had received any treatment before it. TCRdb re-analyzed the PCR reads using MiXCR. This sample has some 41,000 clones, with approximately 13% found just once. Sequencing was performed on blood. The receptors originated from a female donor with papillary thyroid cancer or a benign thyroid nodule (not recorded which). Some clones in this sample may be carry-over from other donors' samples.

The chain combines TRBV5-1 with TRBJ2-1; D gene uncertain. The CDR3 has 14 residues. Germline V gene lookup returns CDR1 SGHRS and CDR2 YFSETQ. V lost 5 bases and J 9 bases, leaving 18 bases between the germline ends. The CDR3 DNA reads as TGCGCCAGCAGTGTGACGCCACCTAGTAGTGAGCAGTTCTTC. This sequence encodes CASSVTPPSSEQFF.

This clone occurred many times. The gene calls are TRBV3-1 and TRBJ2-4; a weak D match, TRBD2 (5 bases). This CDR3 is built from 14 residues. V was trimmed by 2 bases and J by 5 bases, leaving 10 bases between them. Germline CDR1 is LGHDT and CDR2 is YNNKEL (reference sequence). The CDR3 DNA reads TGTGCCAGCAGCCAACGGGTCGGGGAAAACATTCAGTACTTC. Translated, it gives CASSQRVGENIQYF.

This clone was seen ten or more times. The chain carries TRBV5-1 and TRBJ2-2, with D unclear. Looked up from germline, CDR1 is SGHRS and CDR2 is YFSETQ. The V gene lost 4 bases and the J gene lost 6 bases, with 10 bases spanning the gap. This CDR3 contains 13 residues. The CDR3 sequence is CASSPLTAGELFF. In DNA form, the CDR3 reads TGCGCCAGCAGCCCCCTGACGGCCGGGGAGCTGTTTTTT.

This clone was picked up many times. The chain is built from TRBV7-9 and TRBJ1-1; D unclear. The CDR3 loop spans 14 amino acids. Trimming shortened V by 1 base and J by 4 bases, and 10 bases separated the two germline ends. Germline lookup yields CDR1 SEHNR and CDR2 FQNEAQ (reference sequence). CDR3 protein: CASSLDSTGTEAFF. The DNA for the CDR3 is TGTGCCAGCAGCTTAGACAGTACTGGCACTGAAGCTTTCTTT.

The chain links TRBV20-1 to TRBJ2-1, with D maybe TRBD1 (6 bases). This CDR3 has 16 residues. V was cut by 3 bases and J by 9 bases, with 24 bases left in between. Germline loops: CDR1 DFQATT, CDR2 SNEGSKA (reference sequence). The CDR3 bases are TGCAGTGCTAGGGCACCGACAGGTTCGATTGAGGGTGAGCAGTTCTTC. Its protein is CSARAPTGSIEGEQFF.